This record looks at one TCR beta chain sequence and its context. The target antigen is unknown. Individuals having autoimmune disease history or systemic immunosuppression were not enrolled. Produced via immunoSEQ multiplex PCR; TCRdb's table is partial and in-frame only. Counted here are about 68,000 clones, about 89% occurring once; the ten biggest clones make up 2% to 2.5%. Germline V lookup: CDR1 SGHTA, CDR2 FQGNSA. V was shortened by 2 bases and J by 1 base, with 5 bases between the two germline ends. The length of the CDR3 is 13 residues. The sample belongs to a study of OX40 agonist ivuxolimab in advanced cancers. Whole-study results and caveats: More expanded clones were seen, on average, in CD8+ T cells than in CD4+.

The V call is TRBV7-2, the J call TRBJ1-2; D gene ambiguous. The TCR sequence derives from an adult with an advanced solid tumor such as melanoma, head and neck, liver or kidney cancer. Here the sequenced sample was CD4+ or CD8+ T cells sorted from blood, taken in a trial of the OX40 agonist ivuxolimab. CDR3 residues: CASSLTVNYGYTF. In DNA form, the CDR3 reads TGTGCCAGCAGCTTAACAGTTAACTATGGCTACACCTTC.